The entry below describes one TCR beta chain. Its antigen is as yet unknown. This specimen belongs to a study of regulatory T cells in long-lasting Graves disease. Study results and limitations: Thyroid tissue went unstudied; only peripheral blood was examined.

The TCR beta library used iRepertoire HTBI primers with Arm-PCR amplification of CDR3. From the multiplex PCR reads, TCRdb called clonotypes with MiXCR, one entry per CDR3 protein. The table lists fewer than 400,000 distinct CDR3 sequences, about 20% of them singletons. Noted time point: newly diagnosed GD, antithyroid drugs for less than 3 months. PBMC RNA was the source of the TCR library. The sequence was collected from a female donor with Graves disease. This specimen was peripheral blood mononuclear cells (PBMCs), taken at new diagnosis, from a patient treated with antithyroid drugs.

CDR3 loop: CASSPPAGGRSYNEQFF. The CDR3 DNA follows: TGTGCCAGCAGTCCCCCCGCAGGGGGTCGGTCCTACAATGAGCAGTTCTTC. V gene TRBV28 combines with J gene TRBJ2-1; 7 bases map to TRBD1. The germline gives CDR1 MDHEN, CDR2 SYDVKM. The CDR3 is made up of 17 amino acids. After removal of 5 bases from V and 1 base from J, the junction contained 11 bases not matched to a gene.